The 12 T cell receptor beta chains given below trace back to one sample, sequenced in a study of blood T cell repertoires in COVID-19. Assay: immunoSEQ multiplex PCR; the TCRdb copy retains only in-frame clones and omits some. This sample has approximately 450,000 clones, with roughly 85% found just once. Sequencing input: PBMCs or T cells enriched from blood (not recorded which). These receptors all come from a woman aged 18 to 35 with acute COVID-19.

The V and J genes are TRBV6-5 and TRBJ1-3; no definite D call. This CDR3 has 15 residues. Germline CDR1 MNHEY, CDR2 SVGAGI. Trimming took off 6 bases at V and 1 base at J, with 13 bases between the two ends. CDR3 in amino acids: CASSQTRSSGNTIYF. CDR3 nucleotide sequence: TGTGCCAGCAGCCAAACACGCTCTTCTGGAAACACCATATATTTT.

This chain connects TRBV11-2 to TRBJ2-1; the match to TRBD2 covers 9 bases. CDR3 length: 15 amino acids. Trimming at V came to 5 bases and at J to 5 bases, leaving 7 bases not matched to a gene. The germline V gene has CDR1 SGHAT and CDR2 FQNNGV. CDR3 loop: CASSPRGRGDNEQFF. The CDR3 region has the DNA TGTGCCAGCAGCCCTCGCGGGAGGGGCGACAATGAGCAGTTCTTC.

This rearrangement joins TRBV4-1 to TRBJ1-5; 7 nucleotides agree with TRBD1. Trimming at V came to 2 bases and at J to 0 bases, leaving 22 bases not matched to a gene. Germline V gene sequence: CDR1 MGHRA, CDR2 YSYEKL. The CDR3 length is 22 residues. CDR3 amino acids: CASSQKIPSTGQEKHSNQPQHF. CDR3 DNA sequence: TGCGCCAGCAGCCAAAAGATCCCCTCCACCGGACAGGAGAAACATAGCAATCAGCCCCAGCATTTT.

The chain employs TRBV7-4 and TRBJ2-1, with 9 nucleotides matching TRBD1. Trimming took 1 base from V and 2 from J; bases not matched to a gene: 18. The germline V gene has CDR1 SGHVT and CDR2 SQSDAQ. The CDR3 totals 21 residues. The CDR3 region is CASSLGRDRVLWGAAYNEQFF. The CDR3 nucleotides are TGTGCCAGCAGCTTAGGCCGGGACAGGGTATTGTGGGGGGCGGCCTACAATGAGCAGTTCTTC.

The V and J genes are TRBV4-3 and TRBJ2-1, with 10 bases aligning to TRBD2. From germline, CDR1 is LGHNA and CDR2 YSLEER. Unmatched junction bases numbered 8, after V lost 0 bases and J lost 6 bases. The CDR3 has 17 residues. DNA for the CDR3: TGCGCCAGCAGCCAAGATAGGGCTAGCGGGAGCGTCAATGAGCAGTTCTTC. Amino acids: CASSQDRASGSVNEQFF.

The chain combines TRBV6-5 with TRBJ1-5; no reliable D call. The CDR3 runs 13 residues. Per germline, CDR1 MNHEY and CDR2 SVGAGI. Trimming pared 8 bases from V and 0 bases from J, leaving 8 bases between. The CDR3: CASQAGSNQPQHF. In DNA, the CDR3 is TGTGCCAGCCAGGCGGGTAGCAATCAGCCCCAGCATTTT.

The chain couples TRBV25-1 to TRBJ1-1, with D possibly TRBD1 on 6 matching bases. This CDR3 region has 13 residues. V was cut by 7 bases and J by 10 bases, with 19 bases left in between. Germline V lookup: CDR1 MGHDK, CDR2 SYGVNS. The CDR3 loop reads CASTSDSRGAAFF. Written as DNA, the CDR3 is TGTGCCAGCACGTCAGACAGTCGGGGGGCAGCTTTCTTT.

V gene TRBV18 combines with J gene TRBJ1-2; 7 nucleotides match TRBD1. Per germline, CDR1 KGHSH and CDR2 LQKENI. The junction had 9 bases not matched to a gene; V was cut back by 3 bases and J by 5 bases. The CDR3 is 15 residues long. As DNA, the CDR3 is TGTGCCAGCTCACCTAACCTTTCGACAGGGTATGGCTACACCTTC. Protein sequence: CASSPNLSTGYGYTF.

The chain is built from TRBV6-2 or TRBV6-3 and TRBJ2-2; D gene unclear. The CDR3 sequence is 14 residues long. In germline, CDR1 is MNHEY, CDR2 SVGEGT. V lost 2 bases and J lost 3, with 7 bases in between. DNA of the CDR3: TGTGCCAGCAGTTACATCGAGCACACCGGGGAGCTGTTTTTT. Amino acid sequence: CASSYIEHTGELFF.

The CDR3 reads CATSRDRLAGGHIQETQYF. For the CDR3, the DNA is TGTGCCACCAGCAGAGATAGACTAGCGGGAGGGCACATCCAAGAGACCCAGTACTTC. The V gene is TRBV15, the J gene TRBJ2-5; TRBD2 matches at 14 bases. V shed 0 bases and J 1 base; nucleotides not matched to a gene: 7. CDR1 LNHNV and CDR2 YYDKDF come from the germline V gene (reference sequence). CDR3 length equals 19 residues.

This clone has a handful of counts. This chain joins TRBV4-1 and TRBJ1-1; D call uncertain. Germline CDR1 reads MGHRA; CDR2 reads YSYEKL. V gave up 0 bases and J gave up 7 bases, with 15 bases separating them. The CDR3 is made up of 15 amino acids. CDR3 in DNA: TGCGCCAGCAGCCAAGAAGAGGGCGGGGTTGGTGAAGCTTTCTTT. This encodes CASSQEEGGVGEAFF.

This clone was recorded only once. The chain carries TRBV7-6 and TRBJ1-4, with D maybe TRBD1 (6 bases). This CDR3 has 16 residues. Deletions cut 5 bases from V and 3 bases from J, with 16 bases between. Germline CDR1 SGHVS, CDR2 FNYEAQ. The CDR3 nucleotides read TGTGCCAGCAGCGCGATTATCAGGGGCTCTAATGAAAAACTGTTTTTT. It translates to CASSAIIRGSNEKLFF.